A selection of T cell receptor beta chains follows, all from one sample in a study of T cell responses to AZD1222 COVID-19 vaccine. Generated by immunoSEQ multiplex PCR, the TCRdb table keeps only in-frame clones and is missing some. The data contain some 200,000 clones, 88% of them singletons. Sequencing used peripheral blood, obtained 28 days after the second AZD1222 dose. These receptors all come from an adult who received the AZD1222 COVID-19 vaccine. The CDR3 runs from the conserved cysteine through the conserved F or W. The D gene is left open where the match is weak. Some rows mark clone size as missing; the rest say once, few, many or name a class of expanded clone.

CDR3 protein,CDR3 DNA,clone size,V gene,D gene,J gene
CASSLDPDQPQHF,TGTGCCAGCAGCCTCGATCCGGATCAGCCCCAGCATTTT,few,TRBV7-2,-,TRBJ1-5
CASSRQGNEQYF,TGTGCCAGCAGTAGACAGGGAAACGAGCAGTACTTC,-,TRBV12-3/TRBV12-4,TRBD1,TRBJ2-7
CASSLAGDRAETQYF,TGTGCCAGCAGCTTAGCGGGGGACAGGGCAGAGACCCAGTACTTC,-,TRBV7-9,TRBD1,TRBJ2-5
CSAKYNEQFF,TGCAGTGCTAAATACAATGAGCAGTTCTTC,-,TRBV20-1,-,TRBJ2-1
CASSAPSTGGTYNEQFF,TGTGCCAGCAGTGCACCGTCTACAGGGGGCACCTACAATGAGCAGTTCTTC,-,TRBV6-1,TRBD1,TRBJ2-1
CASSLNNRDGLADEQFF,TGTGCCAGCAGCTTGAACAACAGGGACGGACTAGCCGATGAGCAGTTCTTC,-,TRBV5-6,TRBD2,TRBJ2-1
CASSQERGPYGYTF,TGCGCCAGCAGCCAAGAACGAGGGCCCTATGGCTACACCTTC,once,TRBV4-3,-,TRBJ1-2
CASSSLTSARQETQYF,TGTGCCAGCAGCTCTTTAACTAGCGCCAGACAAGAGACCCAGTACTTC,-,TRBV11-2,TRBD2,TRBJ2-5
CASSLGQGTEKLFF,TGTGCCAGCAGCTTGGGACAGGGGACTGAAAAACTGTTTTTT,-,TRBV7-8,TRBD1,TRBJ1-4
CASSPRTAYEQYF,TGTGCCAGTAGTCCAAGGACAGCATACGAGCAGTACTTC,-,TRBV19,-,TRBJ2-7
CASSLSSRAGNEKLFF,TGTGCCAGCAGTTTATCTTCGCGTGCAGGGAATGAAAAACTGTTTTTT,-,TRBV27,-,TRBJ1-4
CASSVPGGGGYTF,TGTGCCAGCAGCGTACCAGGGGGAGGTGGCTACACCTTC,-,TRBV27,TRBD1,TRBJ1-2
CASSLAPLRQSSAYEQYF,TGTGCCAGCAGCTTAGCTCCCCTTCGACAGTCCTCTGCCTACGAGCAGTACTTC,-,TRBV7-8,-,TRBJ2-7
CASSWTGTGGDEQYF,TGCGCCAGCAGCTGGACCGGGACAGGGGGCGACGAGCAGTACTTC,-,TRBV5-1,TRBD1,TRBJ2-7
CASSYRGGDTQYF,TGTGCCAGCAGTTACAGGGGCGGGGATACGCAGTATTTT,-,TRBV6-5,-,TRBJ2-3
CASSWGGQTVQETQYF,TGTGCCAGCAGCTGGGGAGGACAAACCGTTCAAGAGACCCAGTACTTC,-,TRBV5-6,-,TRBJ2-5
CSGHRGPGELFF,TGCAGCGGCCACAGGGGTCCCGGGGAGCTGTTTTTT,-,TRBV29-1,TRBD1,TRBJ2-2
CASSPVAGSTPYNEQFF,TGTGCCAGCTCACCGGTCGCCGGCAGTACGCCCTACAATGAGCAGTTCTTC,-,TRBV18,-,TRBJ2-1
CASSSPSRTGISYEQYF,TGTGCCAGCAGTTCCCCCTCACGGACAGGGATTTCCTACGAGCAGTACTTC,-,TRBV27,TRBD1,TRBJ2-7
CASSLVKFGVKNIQYF,TGTGCCAGCAGCTTAGTCAAGTTTGGGGTCAAAAACATTCAGTACTTC,-,TRBV7-2,-,TRBJ2-4
CATSRDMPAEFTYEQYF,TGTGCCACCAGCAGAGATATGCCAGCGGAGTTTACCTACGAGCAGTACTTC,-,TRBV15,-,TRBJ2-7
CASSRLRSGTDYEQYF,TGTGCCAGCAGCCGACTGAGATCCGGGACTGACTACGAGCAGTACTTC,once,TRBV7-9,-,TRBJ2-7
CARRGPRTVSGNTIYF,TGTGCCAGACGAGGGCCCCGGACAGTGTCTGGAAACACCATATATTTT,-,TRBV19,-,TRBJ1-3
CASSTGAGTVNTEAFF,TGTGCCAGTAGTACAGGGGCCGGGACAGTGAACACTGAAGCTTTCTTT,-,TRBV19,TRBD1,TRBJ1-1
CASSLQLGGAAEAFF,TGTGCCAGCAGCTTACAGTTGGGAGGGGCCGCTGAAGCTTTCTTT,-,TRBV7-2,-,TRBJ1-1
CASSSRVANEKLFF,TGTGCCAGCAGTTCAAGAGTGGCTAATGAAAAACTGTTTTTT,-,TRBV28,-,TRBJ1-4
CASSLGPSWGTQYF,TGTGCCAGCAGCTTGGGACCATCATGGGGGACCCAGTACTTC,-,TRBV7-8,-,TRBJ2-5
CASSTGRGAYEQYF,TGTGCCAGCAGTACGGGGAGGGGGGCCTACGAGCAGTACTTC,-,TRBV7-2,-,TRBJ2-7
CASKEGGEETQYF,TGCGCCAGCAAGGAAGGCGGAGAAGAGACCCAGTACTTC,-,TRBV5-1,-,TRBJ2-5
CASSLPSQEKRDNEQFF,TGTGCCAGCAGTTTACCGTCACAGGAAAAGAGGGACAATGAGCAGTTCTTC,once,TRBV27,-,TRBJ2-1
CAIRRWNTEAFF,TGTGCCATCCGCAGGTGGAACACTGAAGCTTTCTTT,-,TRBV6-5,-,TRBJ1-1
CASSSGGATYNSPLHF,TGTGCCAGCAGCTCGGGGGGGGCAACCTATAATTCACCCCTCCACTTT,-,TRBV9,-,TRBJ1-6
CASSLAGGREQFF,TGCGCCAGCAGCTTGGCCGGGGGCCGTGAGCAGTTCTTC,-,TRBV5-1,-,TRBJ2-1
CAATDAGVLYGYTF,TGTGCCGCCACAGACGCAGGAGTACTCTATGGCTACACCTTC,-,TRBV19,-,TRBJ1-2
CASSLARGSEQYF,TGTGCCAGCAGCTTGGCCCGAGGCTCTGAGCAGTACTTC,-,TRBV5-4,-,TRBJ2-7
CASTRDLGGEQYF,TGCGCCAGCACACGGGACTTAGGGGGCGAGCAGTACTTC,-,TRBV5-1,-,TRBJ2-7
CASSFSQGAGNTIYF,TGTGCCAGCAGCTTTAGTCAGGGCGCTGGAAACACCATATATTTT,-,TRBV13,-,TRBJ1-3
CASSNEWSPPNEQYF,TGTGCCAGCAGCAACGAGTGGAGCCCCCCCAACGAGCAGTACTTC,once,TRBV5-6,-,TRBJ2-7
CASSLARTGGTGANVLTF,TGTGCCAGCAGCTTGGCGAGGACAGGGGGCACTGGGGCCAACGTCCTGACTTTC,-,TRBV5-5,TRBD1,TRBJ2-6
CASSQGGRGPTYNEQFF,TGCGCCAGCAGCCAAGGTGGGCGGGGACCTACCTACAATGAGCAGTTCTTC,-,TRBV4-1,-,TRBJ2-1
CATSDPRSGGVNEQFF,TGTGCCACCAGTGACCCCCGTAGCGGAGGGGTCAATGAGCAGTTCTTC,-,TRBV24-1,-,TRBJ2-1
CASSRGSVQETQYF,TGTGCCAGCAGTCGCGGGAGTGTCCAAGAGACCCAGTACTTC,-,TRBV27,TRBD2,TRBJ2-5
CASSQDLSGGRTDTQYF,TGCGCCAGCAGCCAAGATCTATCGGGGGGGCGCACAGATACGCAGTATTTT,-,TRBV4-1,TRBD2,TRBJ2-3
CASSPLTGLSTNEKLFF,TGTGCCAGCTCACCGCTTACCGGACTCTCAACTAATGAAAAACTGTTTTTT,-,TRBV18,-,TRBJ1-4
CASSDADRVYGYTF,TGTGCCAGCTCTGACGCGGACAGGGTCTATGGCTACACCTTC,-,TRBV2,TRBD1,TRBJ1-2
CAISGASSGPSTDTQYF,TGTGCCATCAGTGGTGCCTCTAGCGGACCCAGCACAGATACGCAGTATTTT,-,TRBV10-3,TRBD2,TRBJ2-3
CASSTGTNNEKLFF,TGTGCCAGCTCAACCGGGACAAATAATGAAAAACTGTTTTTT,-,TRBV7-9,-,TRBJ1-4
CASSLRTGKAGELFF,TGTGCCAGCAGCTTAAGGACAGGGAAAGCCGGGGAGCTGTTTTTT,-,TRBV7-8,TRBD1,TRBJ2-2
CASSPGLDGQETQYF,TGCGCCAGCAGCCCAGGACTGGACGGACAAGAGACCCAGTACTTC,-,TRBV5-1,-,TRBJ2-5
CASSLGGLAGVSEQYF,TGTGCCAGCAGCTTAGGGGGACTAGCGGGAGTTTCCGAGCAGTACTTC,-,TRBV7-8,TRBD2,TRBJ2-7
CSTLGTSGGYNEQFF,TGCAGCACGCTCGGGACTAGCGGGGGATACAATGAGCAGTTCTTC,once,TRBV29-1,TRBD2,TRBJ2-1
CASSQGYGYTF,TGTGCCAGCAGCCAGGGGTATGGCTACACCTTC,once,TRBV5-4,-,TRBJ1-2
CASSYGPKYRLSEQYF,TGTGCCAGCAGTTACGGTCCGAAATACAGGTTGAGCGAGCAGTACTTC,-,TRBV6-5,-,TRBJ2-7
CASRARTGNAYNSPLHF,TGTGCCAGCAGAGCCCGGACAGGGAACGCCTATAATTCACCCCTCCACTTT,-,TRBV2,TRBD1,TRBJ1-6
CASSLPTGAGETQYF,TGTGCCAGCAGTTTACCGACAGGTGCCGGAGAGACCCAGTACTTC,-,TRBV28,-,TRBJ2-5